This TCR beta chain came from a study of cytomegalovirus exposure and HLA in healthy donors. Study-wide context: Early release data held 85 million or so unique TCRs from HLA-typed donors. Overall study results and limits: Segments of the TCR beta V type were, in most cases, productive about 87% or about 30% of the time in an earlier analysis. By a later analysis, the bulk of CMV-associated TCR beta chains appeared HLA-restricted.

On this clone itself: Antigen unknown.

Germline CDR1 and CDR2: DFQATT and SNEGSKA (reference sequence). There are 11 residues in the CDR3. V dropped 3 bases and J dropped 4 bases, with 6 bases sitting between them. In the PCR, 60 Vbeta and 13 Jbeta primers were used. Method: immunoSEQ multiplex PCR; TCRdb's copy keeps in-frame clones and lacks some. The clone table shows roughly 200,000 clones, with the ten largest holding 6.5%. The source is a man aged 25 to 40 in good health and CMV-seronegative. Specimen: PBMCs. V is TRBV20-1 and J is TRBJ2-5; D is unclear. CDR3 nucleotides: TGCAGTGCTAGTTCGTTAGAGACCCAGTACTTC. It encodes CSASSLETQYF.